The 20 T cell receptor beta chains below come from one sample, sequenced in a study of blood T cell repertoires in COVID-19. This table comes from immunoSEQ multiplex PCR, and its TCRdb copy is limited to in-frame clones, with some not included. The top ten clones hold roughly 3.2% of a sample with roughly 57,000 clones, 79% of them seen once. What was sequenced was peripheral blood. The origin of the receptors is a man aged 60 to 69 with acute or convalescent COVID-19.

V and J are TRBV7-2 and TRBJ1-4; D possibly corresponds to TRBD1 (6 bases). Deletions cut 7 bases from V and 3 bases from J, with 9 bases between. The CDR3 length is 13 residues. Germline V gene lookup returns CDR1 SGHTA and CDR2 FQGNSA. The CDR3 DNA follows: TGTGCCAGCAATACAGGGTCTAATGAAAAACTGTTTTTT. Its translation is CASNTGSNEKLFF.

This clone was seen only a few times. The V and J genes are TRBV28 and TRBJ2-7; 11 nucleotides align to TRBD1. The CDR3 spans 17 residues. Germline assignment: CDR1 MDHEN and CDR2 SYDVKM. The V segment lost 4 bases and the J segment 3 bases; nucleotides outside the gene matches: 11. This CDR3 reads CASSSQGPGQGDYEQYF. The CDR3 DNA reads TGTGCCAGCAGTTCCCAGGGGCCGGGACAGGGGGACTACGAGCAGTACTTC.

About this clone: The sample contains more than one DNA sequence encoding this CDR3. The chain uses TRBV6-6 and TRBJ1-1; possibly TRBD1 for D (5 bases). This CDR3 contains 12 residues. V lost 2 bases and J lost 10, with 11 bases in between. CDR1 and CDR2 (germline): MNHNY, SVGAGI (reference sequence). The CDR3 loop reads CASSYLDSRAFF. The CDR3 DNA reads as TGTGCCAGCAGTTACCTCGACAGCCGAGCTTTCTTT.

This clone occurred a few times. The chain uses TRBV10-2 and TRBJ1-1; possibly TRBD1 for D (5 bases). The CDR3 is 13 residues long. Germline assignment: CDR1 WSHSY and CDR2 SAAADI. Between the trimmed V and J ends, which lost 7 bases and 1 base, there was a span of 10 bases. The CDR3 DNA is TGCGCCAGCAATCAGGGTTCGAACACTGAAGCTTTCTTT. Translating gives CASNQGSNTEAFF.

This chain's CDR3 is CASSVTGGADTEAFF. For the CDR3, the DNA is TGTGCCAGTAGTGTGACAGGGGGCGCCGACACTGAAGCTTTCTTT. The V gene is TRBV19, the J gene TRBJ1-1; TRBD1 matches 10 bases. J gave up 3 bases and V 5 bases, and 6 bases lay outside the gene matches. Germline assignment: CDR1 LNHDA and CDR2 SQIVND (reference sequence). The CDR3 runs to 15 residues.

The CDR3 region is CASSRDRGLENTEAFF. Here the CDR3 DNA reads TGTGCCAGCAGCCGCGACAGGGGGCTGGAGAACACTGAAGCTTTCTTT. This chain connects TRBV4-2 to TRBJ1-1; 10 nucleotides align to TRBD1. The CDR3 loop spans 16 amino acids. J lost 1 base, V lost 4 bases, and 6 bases had no gene match. In germline, CDR1 is LGHNA, CDR2 YNFKEQ.

This CDR3 reads CASSPPEQGRLFF. CDR3 coding DNA: TGTGCCAGCAGTCCCCCGGAACAGGGGCGACTGTTTTTT. V gene TRBV6-5 combines with J gene TRBJ1-4, with 7 bases identical to TRBD1. The V gene end was trimmed by 5 bases and the J gene end by 13 bases; junction bases not matched to a gene: 10. The CDR3 loop spans 13 amino acids. In germline, CDR1 is MNHEY, CDR2 SVGAGI.

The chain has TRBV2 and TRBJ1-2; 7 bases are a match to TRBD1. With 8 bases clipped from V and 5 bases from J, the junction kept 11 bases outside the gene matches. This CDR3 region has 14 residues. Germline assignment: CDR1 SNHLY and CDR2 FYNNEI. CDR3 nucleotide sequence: TGTGCCAGCTCGACAGGGTTCCGGTCGTATGGCTACACCTTC. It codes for CASSTGFRSYGYTF. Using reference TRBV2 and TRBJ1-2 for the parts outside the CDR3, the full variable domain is EPEVTQTPSHQVTQMGQEVILRCVPISNHLYFYWYRQILGQKVEFLVSFYNNEISEKSEIFDDQFSVERPDGSNFTLKIRSTKLEDSAMYFCASSTGFRSYGYTFGSGTRLTVV.

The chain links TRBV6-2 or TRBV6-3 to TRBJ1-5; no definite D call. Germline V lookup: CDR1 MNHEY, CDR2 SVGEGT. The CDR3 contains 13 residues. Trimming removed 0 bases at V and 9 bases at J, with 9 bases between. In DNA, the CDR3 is TGTGCCAGCAGTTACTCGGCGGCCTTGCCCCAGCATTTT. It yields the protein CASSYSAALPQHF.

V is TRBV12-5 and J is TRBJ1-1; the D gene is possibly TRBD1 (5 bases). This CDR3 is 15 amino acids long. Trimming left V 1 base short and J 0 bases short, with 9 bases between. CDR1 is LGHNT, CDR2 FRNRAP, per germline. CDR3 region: CASGLGGLLNTEAFF. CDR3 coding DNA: TGTGCTAGTGGTTTGGGGGGACTGCTGAACACTGAAGCTTTCTTT.

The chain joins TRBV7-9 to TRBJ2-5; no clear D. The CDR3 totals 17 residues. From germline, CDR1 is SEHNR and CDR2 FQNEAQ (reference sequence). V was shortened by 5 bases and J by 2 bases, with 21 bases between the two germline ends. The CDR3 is CASSPSLSGPFQETQYF. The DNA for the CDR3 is TGTGCCAGCAGCCCCTCCTTATCCGGTCCCTTTCAAGAGACCCAGTACTTC.

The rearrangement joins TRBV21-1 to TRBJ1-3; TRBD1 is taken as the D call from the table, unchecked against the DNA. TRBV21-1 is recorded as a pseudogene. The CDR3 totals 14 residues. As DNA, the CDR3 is TGTGCCAGCAGCAAATACCAGACTGGAAACACCATATATTTT. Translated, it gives CASSKYQTGNTIYF.

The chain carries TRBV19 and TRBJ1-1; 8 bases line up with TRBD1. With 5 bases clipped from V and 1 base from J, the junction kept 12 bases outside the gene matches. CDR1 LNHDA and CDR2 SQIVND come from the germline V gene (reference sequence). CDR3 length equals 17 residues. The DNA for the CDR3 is TGTGCCAGTAGTGCATCAGGGGGCGCATTGACGAACACTGAAGCTTTCTTT. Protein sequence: CASSASGGALTNTEAFF.

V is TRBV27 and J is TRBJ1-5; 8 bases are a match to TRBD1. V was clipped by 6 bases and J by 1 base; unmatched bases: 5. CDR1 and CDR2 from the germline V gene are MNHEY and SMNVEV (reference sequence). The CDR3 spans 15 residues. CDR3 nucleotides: TGTGCCAGCAGCCATCGGGACAGGAGCAATCAGCCCCAGCATTTT. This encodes CASSHRDRSNQPQHF.

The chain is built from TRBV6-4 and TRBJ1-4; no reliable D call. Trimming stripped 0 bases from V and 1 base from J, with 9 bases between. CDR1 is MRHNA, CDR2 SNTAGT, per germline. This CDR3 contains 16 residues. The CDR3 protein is CASSDSCTGTNEKLFF. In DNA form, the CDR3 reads TGTGCCAGCAGTGACTCTTGTACCGGAACTAATGAAAAACTGTTTTTT.

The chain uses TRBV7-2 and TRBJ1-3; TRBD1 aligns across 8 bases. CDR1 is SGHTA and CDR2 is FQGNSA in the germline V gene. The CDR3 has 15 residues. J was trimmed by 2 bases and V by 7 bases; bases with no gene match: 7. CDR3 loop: CASTQGQAAGNTIYF. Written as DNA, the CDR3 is TGTGCCAGCACTCAGGGACAGGCCGCTGGAAACACCATATATTTT.

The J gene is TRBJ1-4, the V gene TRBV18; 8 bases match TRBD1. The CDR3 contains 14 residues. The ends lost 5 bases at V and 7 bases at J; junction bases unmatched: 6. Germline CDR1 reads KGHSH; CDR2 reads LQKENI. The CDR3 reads CASSSDRGSEKLFF. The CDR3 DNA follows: TGTGCCAGCTCAAGCGACAGGGGTTCTGAAAAACTGTTTTTT.

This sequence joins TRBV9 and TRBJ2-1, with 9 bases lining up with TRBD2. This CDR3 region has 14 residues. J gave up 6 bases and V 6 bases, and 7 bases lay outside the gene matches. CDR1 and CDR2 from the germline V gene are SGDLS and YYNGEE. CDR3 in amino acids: CASTPGLAPNEQFF. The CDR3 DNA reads TGTGCCAGCACCCCGGGACTAGCACCCAATGAGCAGTTCTTC.

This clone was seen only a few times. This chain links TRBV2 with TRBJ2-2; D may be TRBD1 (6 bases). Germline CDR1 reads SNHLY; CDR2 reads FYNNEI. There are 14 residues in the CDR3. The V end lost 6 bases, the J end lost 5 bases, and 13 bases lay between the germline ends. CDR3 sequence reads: CASRATGLTGELFF. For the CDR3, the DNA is TGTGCCAGCAGGGCGACAGGTCTGACCGGGGAGCTGTTTTTT. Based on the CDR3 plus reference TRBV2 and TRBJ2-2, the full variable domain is EPEVTQTPSHQVTQMGQEVILRCVPISNHLYFYWYRQILGQKVEFLVSFYNNEISEKSEIFDDQFSVERPDGSNFTLKIRSTKLEDSAMYFCASRATGLTGELFFGEGSRLTVL.

CDR3 in amino acids: CASSLGGQNTGELFF. The CDR3 bases are TGTGCCAGCAGCTTGGGTGGCCAGAACACCGGGGAGCTGTTTTTT. The chain is built from TRBV5-8 and TRBJ2-2; D is uncertain. Germline CDR1 reads SGHTS; CDR2 reads YDEGEE. V lost 0 bases to trimming and J lost 1 base, with 7 bases between them. The CDR3 contains 15 residues.